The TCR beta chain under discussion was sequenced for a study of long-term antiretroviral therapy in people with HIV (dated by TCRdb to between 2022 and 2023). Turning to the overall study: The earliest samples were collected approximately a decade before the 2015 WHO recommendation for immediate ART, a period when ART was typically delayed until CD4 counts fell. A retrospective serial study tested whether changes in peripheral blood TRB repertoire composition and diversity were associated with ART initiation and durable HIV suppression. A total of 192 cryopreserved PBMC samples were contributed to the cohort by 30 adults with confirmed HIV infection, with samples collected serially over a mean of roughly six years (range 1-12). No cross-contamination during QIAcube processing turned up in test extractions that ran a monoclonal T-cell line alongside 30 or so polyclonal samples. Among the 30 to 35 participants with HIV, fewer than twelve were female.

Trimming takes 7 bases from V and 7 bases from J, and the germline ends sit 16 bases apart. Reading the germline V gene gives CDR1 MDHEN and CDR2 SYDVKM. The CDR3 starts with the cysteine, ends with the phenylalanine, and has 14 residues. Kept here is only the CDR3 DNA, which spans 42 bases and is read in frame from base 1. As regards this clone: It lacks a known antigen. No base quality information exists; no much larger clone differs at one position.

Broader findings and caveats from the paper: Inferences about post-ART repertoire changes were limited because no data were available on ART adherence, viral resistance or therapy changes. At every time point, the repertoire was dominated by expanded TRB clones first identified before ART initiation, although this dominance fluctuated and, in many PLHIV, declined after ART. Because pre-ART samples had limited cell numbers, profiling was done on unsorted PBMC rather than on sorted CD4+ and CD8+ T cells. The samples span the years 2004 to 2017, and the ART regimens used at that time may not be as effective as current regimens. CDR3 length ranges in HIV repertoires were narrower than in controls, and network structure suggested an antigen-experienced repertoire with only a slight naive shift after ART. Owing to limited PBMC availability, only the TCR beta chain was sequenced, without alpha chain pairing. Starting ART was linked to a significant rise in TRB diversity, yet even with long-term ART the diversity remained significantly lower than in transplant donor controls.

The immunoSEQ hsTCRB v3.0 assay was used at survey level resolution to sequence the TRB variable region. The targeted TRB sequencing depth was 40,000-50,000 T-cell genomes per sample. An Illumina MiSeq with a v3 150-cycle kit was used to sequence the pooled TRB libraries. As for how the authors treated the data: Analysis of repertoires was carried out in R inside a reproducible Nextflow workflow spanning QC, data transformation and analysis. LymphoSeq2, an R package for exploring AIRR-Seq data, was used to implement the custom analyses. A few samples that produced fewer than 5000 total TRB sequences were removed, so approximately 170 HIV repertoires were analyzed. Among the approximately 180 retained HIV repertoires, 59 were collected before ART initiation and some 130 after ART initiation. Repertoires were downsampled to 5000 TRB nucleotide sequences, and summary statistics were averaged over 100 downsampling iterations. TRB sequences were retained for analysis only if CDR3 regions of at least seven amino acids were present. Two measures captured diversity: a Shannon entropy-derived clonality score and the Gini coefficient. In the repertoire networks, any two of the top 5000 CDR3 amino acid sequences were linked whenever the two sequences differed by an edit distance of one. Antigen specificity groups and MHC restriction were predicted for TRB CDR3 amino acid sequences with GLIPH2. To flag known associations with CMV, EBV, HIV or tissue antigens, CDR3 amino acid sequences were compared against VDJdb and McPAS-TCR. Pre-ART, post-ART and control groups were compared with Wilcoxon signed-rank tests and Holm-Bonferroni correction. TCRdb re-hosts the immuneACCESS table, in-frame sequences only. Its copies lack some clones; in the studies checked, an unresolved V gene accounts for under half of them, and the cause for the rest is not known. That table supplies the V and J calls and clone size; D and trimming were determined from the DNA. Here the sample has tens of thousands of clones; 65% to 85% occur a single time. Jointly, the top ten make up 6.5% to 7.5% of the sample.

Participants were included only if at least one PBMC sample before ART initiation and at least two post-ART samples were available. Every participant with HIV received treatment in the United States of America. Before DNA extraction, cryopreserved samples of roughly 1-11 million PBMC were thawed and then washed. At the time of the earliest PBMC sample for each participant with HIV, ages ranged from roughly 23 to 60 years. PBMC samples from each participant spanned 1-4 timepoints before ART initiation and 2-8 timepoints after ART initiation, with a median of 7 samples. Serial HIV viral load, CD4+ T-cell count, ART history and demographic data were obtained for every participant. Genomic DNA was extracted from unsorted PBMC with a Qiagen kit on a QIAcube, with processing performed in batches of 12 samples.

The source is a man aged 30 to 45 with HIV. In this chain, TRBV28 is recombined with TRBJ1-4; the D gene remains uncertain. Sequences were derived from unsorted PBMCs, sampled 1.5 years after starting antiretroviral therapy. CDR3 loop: CASNGGSRGEKLFF. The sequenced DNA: TGTGCCAGCAACGGAGGCAGCCGCGGTGAAAAACTGTTTTTT.